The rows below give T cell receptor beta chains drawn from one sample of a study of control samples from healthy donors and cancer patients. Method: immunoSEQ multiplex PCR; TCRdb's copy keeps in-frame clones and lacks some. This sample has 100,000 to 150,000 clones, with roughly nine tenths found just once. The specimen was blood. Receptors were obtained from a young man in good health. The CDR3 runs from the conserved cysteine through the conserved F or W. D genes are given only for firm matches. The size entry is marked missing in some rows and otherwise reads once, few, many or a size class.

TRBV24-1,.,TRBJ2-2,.,CATSDPRHQNTGELFF,TGTGCCACCAGTGATCCCCGACACCAGAACACCGGGGAGCTGTTTTTT
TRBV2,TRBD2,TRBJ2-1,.,CASTASGAYNEQFF,TGTGCCAGCACGGCTAGCGGGGCCTACAATGAGCAGTTCTTC
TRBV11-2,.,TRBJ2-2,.,CASRGPNIGAGELFF,TGTGCCAGCAGGGGCCCCAATATAGGAGCCGGGGAGCTGTTTTTT
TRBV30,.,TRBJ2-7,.,CAWSVSGSYEQYF,TGTGCCTGGAGTGTATCAGGATCGTACGAGCAGTACTTC
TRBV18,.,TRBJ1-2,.,CASSLRSYGYTF,TGTGCCAGCTCACTAAGGAGCTATGGCTACACCTTC
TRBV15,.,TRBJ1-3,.,CATSRDPTSSSGNTIYF,TGTGCCACCAGCAGAGATCCGACCAGTTCCTCTGGAAACACCATATATTTT
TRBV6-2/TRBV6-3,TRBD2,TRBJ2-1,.,CASSYPPGTSNLDEQFF,TGTGCCAGCAGTTACCCACCCGGGACTAGTAATTTAGATGAGCAGTTCTTC
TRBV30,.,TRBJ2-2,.,CAWSWTGVRTGELFF,TGTGCCTGGTCCTGGACGGGGGTTCGAACCGGGGAGCTGTTTTTT
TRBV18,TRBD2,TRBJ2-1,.,CASSPPGGGLYNEQFF,TGTGCCAGCTCACCACCTGGCGGGGGGCTCTACAATGAGCAGTTCTTC
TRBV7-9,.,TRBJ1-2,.,CAIRGGLGYGYTF,TGTGCCATAAGGGGAGGCCTCGGCTATGGCTACACCTTC
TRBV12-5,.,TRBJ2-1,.,CASGVFGEQFF,TGTGCTAGTGGCGTGTTCGGTGAGCAGTTCTTC
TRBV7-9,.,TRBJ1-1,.,CASSPRRGQDTEAFF,TGTGCCAGCAGCCCGAGGCGGGGGCAGGACACTGAAGCTTTCTTT
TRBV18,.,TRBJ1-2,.,CASSQEYGYTF,TGTGCCAGCTCACAGGAGTATGGCTACACCTTC
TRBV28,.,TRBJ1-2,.,CASSLSVGGSLWVYTF,TGTGCCAGCAGTTTATCGGTGGGGGGTAGCTTATGGGTCTACACCTTC
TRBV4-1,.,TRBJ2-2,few,CASSQARPNTGELFF,TGCGCCAGCAGCCAAGCTCGACCGAACACCGGGGAGCTGTTTTTT
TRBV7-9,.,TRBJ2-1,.,CASSSGPGGNGNINEQFF,TGTGCCAGCAGCTCAGGCCCCGGGGGAAATGGGAACATCAATGAGCAGTTCTTC
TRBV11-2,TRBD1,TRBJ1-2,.,CASSRDRTGDYGYTF,TGTGCCAGCAGCCGTGATCGGACAGGGGACTATGGCTACACCTTC